These 4 T cell receptor beta chains were all obtained from the same sample, sequenced in a study of blood T cell repertoires in COVID-19 (dated by TCRdb to 2018 to 2021). The library was obtained by the immunoSEQ multiplex PCR assay. The source is immuneACCESS, and TCRdb retained only in-frame sequences with V and J called. Part of the clones is not carried over; for the studies checked, unresolved V genes explain less than half of this, and the remainder is unexplained. The sample table shows hundreds of thousands of clones, and about 91% are seen once. Roughly 6% of the sample is in the top ten clones. Sequencing was done on a sample of peripheral blood. The origin of the receptors is a woman in her 30s with COVID-19, enrolled during active disease.

The chain links TRBV6-6 to TRBJ2-5; 7 positions agree with TRBD1. Germline trimming cut 5 bases from V and 1 base from J; bases unmatched to any gene: 1. The CDR3 has 13 amino acids. Per the germline V gene, CDR1 is MNHNY and CDR2 is SVGAGI (reference sequence). CDR3 coding DNA: TGTGCCAGCAGTCGGGACAGCCAAGAGACCCAGTACTTC. Its protein product is CASSRDSQETQYF.

A few counts support this clone. The chain joins TRBV24-1 to TRBJ1-5; D is uncertain. The length of the CDR3 is 14 residues. Per germline, CDR1 KGHDR and CDR2 SFDVKD. V lost 1 base, J lost 0 bases, and 3 bases lay in between. The CDR3 DNA sequence: TGTGCCACCAGTGATTTTAATAGCAATCAGCCCCAGCATTTT. Protein product: CATSDFNSNQPQHF.

This chain joins TRBV5-1 and TRBJ1-1; TRBD1 matches 8 bases. V lost 7 bases, J lost 5 bases, and 4 bases stayed unmatched. Per the germline V gene, CDR1 is SGHRS and CDR2 is YFSETQ. The CDR3 consists of 12 residues. Here the CDR3 DNA reads TGCGCCAGCGGGACAGGAGAAACTGAAGCTTTCTTT. Translating gives CASGTGETEAFF. The variable domain in full, completed from reference TRBV5-1 and TRBJ1-1, reads KAGVTQTPRYLIKTRGQQVTLSCSPISGHRSVSWYQQTPGQGLQFLFEYFSETQRNKGNFPGRFSGRQFSNSRSEMNVSTLELGDSALYLCASGTGETEAFFGQGTRLTVV.

The chain carries TRBV7-2 and TRBJ1-1, with D maybe TRBD1 (5 bases). V gave up 5 bases and J gave up 7 bases, with 23 bases separating them. Per the germline V gene, CDR1 is SGHTA and CDR2 is FQGNSA. This CDR3 is 16 amino acids long. The DNA of the CDR3 is TGTGCCAGCAGCCAAGAGCTGGCCGGGGGGTATGGTGAAGCTTTCTTT. Encoded protein: CASSQELAGGYGEAFF.